Detailed here is one T cell receptor beta chain. The entry originates in a study of T-cell reconstitution after alpha-beta-depleted transplantation in children. Trimming removed 0 bases from V and 7 bases from J; junction bases left unmatched: 8. CDR3 length equals 16 residues. The TCRbeta library was prepared with unique molecular identifiers. TCRdb ran MiXCR on the PCR reads and lists one entry per CDR3 protein. Of about 460,000 distinct CDR3 sequences detected, 8% to 11% appear once; the ten largest clones hold roughly 2%. This specimen was PBMCs, taken before TCRalphabeta/CD19-depleted stem cell transplant. The chain employs TRBV23-1 and TRBJ2-1, with 8 bases identical to TRBD2. TRBV23-1 is an ORF, and what it does is uncertain. This TCR was sampled from a child aged 2-15 years with inherited bone marrow failure, due to receive a stem cell transplant. CDR3 sequence (DNA): TGCGCCAGCAGTCAATCAAGAGCGGGAGAGGGGAATGAGCAGTTCTTC. It specifies CASSQSRAGEGNEQFF.